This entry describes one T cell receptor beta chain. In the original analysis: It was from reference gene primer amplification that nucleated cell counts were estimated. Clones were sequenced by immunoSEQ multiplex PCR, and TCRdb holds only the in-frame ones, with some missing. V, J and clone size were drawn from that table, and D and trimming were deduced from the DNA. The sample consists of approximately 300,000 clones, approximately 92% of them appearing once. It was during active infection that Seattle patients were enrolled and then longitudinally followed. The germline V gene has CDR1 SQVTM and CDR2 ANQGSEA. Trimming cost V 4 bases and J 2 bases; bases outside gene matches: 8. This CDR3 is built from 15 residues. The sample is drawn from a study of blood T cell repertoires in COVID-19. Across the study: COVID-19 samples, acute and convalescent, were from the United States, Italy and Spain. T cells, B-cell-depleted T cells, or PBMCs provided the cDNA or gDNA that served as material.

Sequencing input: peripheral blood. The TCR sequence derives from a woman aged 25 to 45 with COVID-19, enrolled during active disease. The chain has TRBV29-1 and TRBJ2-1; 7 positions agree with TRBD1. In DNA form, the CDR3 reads TGCAGCGTTGTGAACAGGGGCGGCACCTACAATGAGCAGTTCTTC. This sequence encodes CSVVNRGGTYNEQFF.